Listed below are T cell receptor beta chains from one sample, sequenced in a study of blood T cell repertoires in COVID-19. The data were produced by immunoSEQ multiplex PCR, yet TCRdb's version contains in-frame clones alone and is incomplete. Here the sample spans 130,000 or so clones, about four fifths being singletons. Source material: peripheral blood. Receptors were obtained from a man in his sixties with acute or convalescent COVID-19. Both conserved end residues are part of each CDR3. D genes are given only for firm matches. Clone size is not always given. Where it is, it says once, few, many or a class for expanded clones.

D gene,clone size,J gene,V gene,CDR3 protein,CDR3 DNA
TRBD2,.,TRBJ2-1,TRBV19,CASSTLTSGRVSSYNEQFF,TGTGCCAGTAGTACCCTTACTAGCGGGAGGGTCAGCTCCTACAATGAGCAGTTCTTC
.,few,TRBJ1-2,TRBV5-6,CASSLSGLGGYTF,TGTGCCAGCAGCTTGTCAGGCCTTGGGGGCTACACCTTC
.,.,TRBJ2-1,TRBV19,CASSISSDSSYNEQFF,TGTGCCAGTAGTATTTCTAGCGATAGCTCCTACAATGAGCAGTTCTTC
.,.,TRBJ1-1,TRBV7-8,CASSLGTRLRTNTEAFF,TGTGCCAGCAGCTTAGGGACCAGACTCAGGACAAACACTGAAGCTTTCTTT
.,.,TRBJ2-3,TRBV7-8,CASSSQGDTQYF,TGTGCCAGCAGCTCCCAGGGAGATACGCAGTATTTT
TRBD2,.,TRBJ2-2,TRBV5-1,CASSFPYGGGPDTGELFF,TGCGCCAGCAGCTTCCCCTATGGGGGAGGGCCGGACACCGGGGAGCTGTTTTTT
TRBD1,once,TRBJ1-4,TRBV6-5,CASRWQGGEKLFF,TGTGCCAGCAGATGGCAGGGGGGTGAAAAACTGTTTTTT
.,.,TRBJ2-2,TRBV5-1,CASSQKLLGNTGELFF,TGCGCCAGCAGCCAAAAGCTACTCGGTAACACCGGGGAGCTGTTTTTT
.,few,TRBJ2-2,TRBV7-9,CASSRGGVTTGELFF,TGTGCCAGCAGCCGGGGTGGGGTTACGACCGGGGAGCTGTTTTTT
TRBD1,.,TRBJ2-2,TRBV12-5,CASGLEGADGELFF,TGTGCTAGTGGTTTGGAGGGGGCCGACGGGGAGCTGTTTTTT
.,.,TRBJ2-7,TRBV5-8,CASSSITSQYF,TGTGCCAGCAGTTCTATTACGTCGCAGTACTTC
TRBD1,.,TRBJ2-5,TRBV24-1,CATSDRDRGRIETQYF,TGTGCCACCAGTGATCGGGACAGGGGGCGCATTGAGACCCAGTACTTC
.,.,TRBJ2-1,TRBV6-6,CASSYSINGQGEQFF,TGTGCCAGCAGTTACTCGATAAACGGCCAGGGTGAGCAGTTCTTC
TRBD1,.,TRBJ1-2,TRBV10-3,CASRDREVNYGYTF,TGTGCCAGCCGGGACAGGGAAGTTAACTATGGCTACACCTTC
.,.,TRBJ2-3,TRBV4-2,CASSQGPTDTQYF,TGTGCCAGCAGCCAAGGGCCCACAGATACGCAGTATTTT
TRBD1,.,TRBJ1-2,TRBV4-1,CASSQEGTGGVYGYTF,TGCGCCAGCAGCCAAGAGGGGACAGGGGGCGTTTATGGCTACACCTTC
.,.,TRBJ2-3,TRBV7-9,CASSLAGGTDTQYF,TGTGCCAGCAGCTTAGCGGGAGGTACAGATACGCAGTATTTT
TRBD1,.,TRBJ1-2,TRBV14,CASSQAGTGIYGYTF,TGTGCCAGCAGCCAAGCCGGGACAGGGATCTATGGCTACACCTTC
TRBD1,.,TRBJ2-7,TRBV7-9,CASSRPGQGFVEQYF,TGTGCCAGCAGCCGGCCGGGACAGGGGTTTGTCGAGCAGTACTTC
.,.,TRBJ2-1,TRBV6-1,CASSDRYNEQFF,TGTGCCAGCAGTGATCGCTACAATGAGCAGTTCTTC
.,.,TRBJ1-3,TRBV30,CAWSIGTSGNTIYF,TGTGCCTGGAGTATCGGTACCTCGGGAAACACCATATATTTT
TRBD2,.,TRBJ2-1,TRBV11-1,CASSLEGSGGTEQFF,TGTGCCAGCAGCTTAGAAGGCAGCGGGGGTACTGAGCAGTTCTTC
.,.,TRBJ1-1,TRBV21-1,CASSESGDRAVSTEAFF,TGTGCCAGCAGCGAAAGTGGCGACAGGGCGGTTAGCACTGAAGCTTTCTTT
.,.,TRBJ2-7,TRBV3-1/TRBV3-2,CASSRGQTYEQYF,TGTGCCAGCAGTCGCGGACAGACCTACGAGCAGTACTTC
.,.,TRBJ1-2,TRBV19,CASSMWRNPGGYTF,TGTGCCAGTAGTATGTGGCGAAACCCGGGGGGCTACACCTTC
TRBD2,.,TRBJ2-7,TRBV9,CASSGGLAGPYEQYF,TGTGCCAGCAGCGGGGGACTAGCGGGTCCCTACGAGCAGTACTTC
TRBD2,.,TRBJ2-2,TRBV19,CASKPSGISGELFF,TGTGCCAGTAAACCTAGCGGGATTTCCGGGGAGCTGTTTTTT
TRBD2,.,TRBJ2-7,TRBV5-4,CASSLGLAAEQYF,TGTGCCAGCAGCTTAGGACTAGCAGCCGAGCAGTACTTC
.,medium-sized,TRBJ1-1,TRBV10-3,CAISESRNRKENTEAFF,TGTGCCATCAGTGAGTCGAGGAACCGGAAGGAGAACACTGAAGCTTTCTTT
.,.,TRBJ2-7,TRBV7-2,CASSPTRIEQYF,TGTGCCAGCAGCCCGACTAGAATCGAGCAGTACTTC
.,.,TRBJ2-2,TRBV14,CASSLDLRAGELFF,TGTGCCAGCAGCCTCGACCTCAGGGCCGGGGAGCTGTTTTTT
.,few,TRBJ2-1,TRBV28,CASSLGPYNEQFF,TGTGCCAGCAGCCTTGGGCCGTACAATGAGCAGTTCTTC
.,.,TRBJ2-7,TRBV12-3/TRBV12-4,CASSPQGGEQYF,TGTGCCAGCAGTCCACAGGGTGGCGAGCAGTACTTC
.,.,TRBJ2-1,TRBV6-5,CASSPTPRGNEQFF,TGTGCCAGCAGCCCAACTCCTAGGGGCAATGAGCAGTTCTTC
TRBD1,.,TRBJ1-1,TRBV29-1,CSVEATGENTEAFF,TGCAGCGTTGAAGCGACAGGGGAGAACACTGAAGCTTTCTTT
TRBD2,.,TRBJ2-2,TRBV3-1/TRBV3-2,CASRPGGTSGTSTGELFF,TGTGCCAGCAGACCAGGAGGGACTAGCGGGACCTCCACCGGGGAGCTGTTTTTT
TRBD1,once,TRBJ1-5,TRBV10-2,CASRGQGWNQPQHF,TGCGCCAGCAGGGGACAGGGGTGGAATCAGCCCCAGCATTTT
.,.,TRBJ2-3,TRBV27,CASSFSLASDTQYF,TGTGCCAGCAGTTTTAGCCTAGCATCCGATACGCAGTATTTT
.,.,TRBJ2-3,TRBV5-4,CASRAAGRTDTQYF,TGTGCCAGCAGGGCGGCAGGGCGCACAGATACGCAGTATTTT
.,.,TRBJ1-5,TRBV19,CASSGIETQHF,TGTGCCAGTAGCGGTATCGAGACCCAGCATTTT
TRBD2,.,TRBJ2-1,TRBV7-6,CASSLVGLAGPLSYEQFF,TGTGCCAGCAGCTTAGTGGGACTAGCGGGCCCATTATCCTATGAGCAGTTCTTC
.,.,TRBJ2-7,TRBV7-9,CASVGGSYEQYF,TGTGCCTCCGTCGGAGGGAGTTACGAGCAGTACTTC
.,.,TRBJ2-7,TRBV29-1,CSVVSSSSYEQYF,TGCAGCGTTGTCAGTAGCAGCTCCTACGAGCAGTACTTC
.,.,TRBJ1-4,TRBV30,CAWKPGSDNEKLFF,TGTGCCTGGAAACCGGGATCTGATAATGAAAAACTGTTTTTT
.,.,TRBJ1-1,TRBV3-1/TRBV3-2,CASSQQTEAFF,TGTGCCAGCAGCCAACAGACTGAAGCTTTCTTT
TRBD1,.,TRBJ1-6,TRBV6-5,CASEGAGNSPLHF,TGTGCCAGTGAGGGGGCTGGTAATTCACCCCTCCACTTT
TRBD1,.,TRBJ2-5,TRBV19,CASSIRDRGQTQYF,TGTGCCAGTAGTATCCGGGACAGGGGACAGACCCAGTACTTC
.,.,TRBJ2-3,TRBV24-1,CATEGPGTRHGTDTQYF,TGTGCCACCGAGGGCCCGGGAACCCGTCACGGAACAGATACGCAGTATTTT
TRBD1,.,TRBJ1-5,TRBV10-3,CAIRPGGTSVNQPQHF,TGTGCCATCAGACCAGGGGGCACGTCCGTCAATCAGCCCCAGCATTTT
.,once,TRBJ1-1,TRBV7-3,CASSPAGGNTEAFF,TGTGCCAGCAGCCCGGCGGGCGGGAACACTGAAGCTTTCTTT
.,.,TRBJ1-4,TRBV28,CASTLRPRREKLFF,TGTGCCAGCACCCTGAGGCCGAGACGGGAAAAACTGTTTTTT
.,few,TRBJ1-2,TRBV4-2,CASSQDRAGKSYGYTF,TGTGCCAGCAGCCAAGATCGCGCAGGGAAGAGCTATGGCTACACCTTC
TRBD1,.,TRBJ1-4,TRBV3-1/TRBV3-2,CASSQSGQGVEKLFF,TGTGCCAGCAGCCAATCAGGACAGGGTGTGGAAAAACTGTTTTTT
TRBD1,.,TRBJ1-2,TRBV9,CASSALQGSYGYTF,TGTGCCAGCAGCGCCCTACAGGGGAGCTATGGCTACACCTTC